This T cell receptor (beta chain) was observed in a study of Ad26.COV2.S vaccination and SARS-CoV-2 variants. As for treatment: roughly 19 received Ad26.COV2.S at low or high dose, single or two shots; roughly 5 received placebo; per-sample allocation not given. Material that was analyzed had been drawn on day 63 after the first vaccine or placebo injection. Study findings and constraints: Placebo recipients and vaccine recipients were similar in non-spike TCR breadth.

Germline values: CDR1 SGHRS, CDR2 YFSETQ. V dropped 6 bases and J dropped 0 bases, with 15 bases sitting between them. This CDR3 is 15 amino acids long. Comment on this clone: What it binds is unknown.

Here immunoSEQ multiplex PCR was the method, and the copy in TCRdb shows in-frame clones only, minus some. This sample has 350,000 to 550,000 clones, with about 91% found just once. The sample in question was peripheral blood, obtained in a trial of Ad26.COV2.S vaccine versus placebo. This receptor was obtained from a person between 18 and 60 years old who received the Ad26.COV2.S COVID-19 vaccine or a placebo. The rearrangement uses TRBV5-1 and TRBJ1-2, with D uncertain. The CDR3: CASTPRPPSNYGYTF. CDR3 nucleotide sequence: TGCGCCAGCACGCCGAGACCTCCCTCTAACTATGGCTACACCTTC.